These T cell receptor beta chains were read from a single sample in a study of T cell responses to AZD1222 COVID-19 vaccine. Only in-frame clones appear in the TCRdb table, and some are missing; sequencing was by immunoSEQ multiplex PCR. The sample lists around 110,000 clones, about 90% occurring once. Material: peripheral blood, obtained 28 days after the second AZD1222 dose. The receptors stem from an adult who received the AZD1222 COVID-19 vaccine. CDR3s include the opening cysteine and the closing phenylalanine or tryptophan. D genes are given only for firm matches. The size field is filled for only some rows; it gives once, few, many or a size class.

clone_size j_call d_call v_call cdr3_aa cdr3_nt
- TRBJ2-6 - TRBV7-9 CASSLGLGTGANVLTF TGTGCCAGCAGCTTAGGCTTAGGGACAGGGGCCAACGTCCTGACTTTC
- TRBJ2-2 - TRBV20-1 CSASAPNTGELFF TGCAGTGCTAGTGCCCCGAACACCGGGGAGCTGTTTTTT
- TRBJ2-7 - TRBV5-4 CASTSGREVGEQYF TGTGCCAGCACCTCGGGCCGAGAGGTGGGCGAGCAGTACTTC
- TRBJ1-2 - TRBV28 CASSTIQGGVLSYGYTF TGTGCCAGCAGTACTATTCAAGGGGGAGTGCTCTCTTATGGCTACACCTTC
- TRBJ2-5 TRBD1 TRBV5-1 CASSLVRQGFQDRQETQYF TGCGCCAGCAGCTTGGTGAGACAGGGGTTCCAGGACCGCCAAGAGACCCAGTACTTC
- TRBJ2-1 TRBD2 TRBV19 CASSTRTSGRAFNEQFF TGTGCCAGTAGTACTCGGACTAGCGGGAGGGCATTCAATGAGCAGTTCTTC
once TRBJ1-1 - TRBV6-5 CASSYSGGLTEAFF TGTGCCAGCAGTTACTCTGGGGGGCTAACTGAAGCTTTCTTT
- TRBJ1-6 - TRBV3-1/TRBV3-2 CASSQDDSGSPLHF TGTGCCAGCAGCCAAGATGACTCAGGCTCACCCCTCCACTTT
- TRBJ2-7 - TRBV28 CASTTGPTLGEQYF TGTGCCAGCACCACGGGGCCTACTCTAGGCGAGCAGTACTTC
- TRBJ2-1 TRBD2 TRBV19 CASGRGTSVYNEQFF TGTGCCAGCGGGAGGGGGACTAGCGTCTACAATGAGCAGTTCTTC
- TRBJ2-2 TRBD2 TRBV5-4 CASSLVAGRPSNTGELFF TGTGCCAGCAGCTTAGTAGCGGGCCGACCTTCGAACACCGGGGAGCTGTTTTTT
few TRBJ1-2 - TRBV9 CASSGYTGYTF TGTGCCAGCAGCGGATACACTGGCTACACCTTC
- TRBJ2-3 TRBD2 TRBV28 CASSSSGTLLDTQYF TGTGCCAGCAGTTCCAGCGGGACGTTGTTGGATACGCAGTATTTT
- TRBJ1-1 TRBD1 TRBV3-1/TRBV3-2 CASSPGQGLMEAFF TGTGCCAGCAGCCCGGGACAGGGCCTAATGGAAGCTTTCTTT
- TRBJ2-3 - TRBV5-6 CASSLGGGRTDTQYF TGTGCCAGCAGCTTGGGAGGGGGTCGGACAGATACGCAGTATTTT
once TRBJ2-2 TRBD1 TRBV6-4 CASSERGGETGELFF TGTGCCAGCAGTGAGAGAGGGGGCGAGACCGGGGAGCTGTTTTTT
few TRBJ2-7 TRBD1 TRBV2 CATGQGLGTYEQYF TGTGCCACCGGACAGGGATTAGGTACCTACGAGCAGTACTTC
once TRBJ1-1 - TRBV28 CASSLLRGWSTEAFF TGTGCCAGCAGTTTACTTAGGGGATGGAGCACTGAAGCTTTCTTT
- TRBJ1-1 - TRBV3-1/TRBV3-2 CASSQDRANTEAFF TGTGCCAGCAGCCAAGACAGGGCGAACACTGAAGCTTTCTTT
few TRBJ1-1 TRBD1 TRBV29-1 CSVELTGVAEAFF TGCAGCGTTGAATTAACAGGGGTGGCCGAAGCTTTCTTT
once TRBJ1-5 - TRBV27 CASSLMRNQPQHF TGTGCCAGCAGTTTAATGCGCAATCAGCCCCAGCATTTT
once TRBJ2-2 - TRBV19 CASSIDRGGSRELFF TGTGCCAGTAGTATAGATCGTGGGGGTTCGAGGGAGCTGTTTTTT
- TRBJ2-2 TRBD2 TRBV29-1 CSGAKREGNTGELFF TGCAGCGGAGCGAAGCGGGAGGGGAACACCGGGGAGCTGTTTTTT
- TRBJ1-1 - TRBV9 CASSVEGGSTEAFF TGTGCCAGCAGCGTAGAGGGGGGGAGCACTGAAGCTTTCTTT
- TRBJ2-2 - TRBV12-3/TRBV12-4 CASRESNTGELFF TGTGCCAGCAGGGAGTCGAACACCGGGGAGCTGTTTTTT
- TRBJ2-5 TRBD2 TRBV27 CASSFSWPLAGEETQYF TGTGCCAGCAGTTTCTCCTGGCCCCTAGCGGGAGAAGAGACCCAGTACTTC
- TRBJ2-5 - TRBV19 CASSTGLEETQYF TGTGCCAGTAGTACAGGTTTGGAAGAGACCCAGTACTTC
- TRBJ2-1 TRBD1 TRBV27 CASSSPGQGNEQFF TGTGCCAGCAGTTCCCCGGGACAGGGGAATGAGCAGTTCTTC
- TRBJ1-2 TRBD1 TRBV9 CASSVEAGGSWGYTF TGTGCCAGCAGCGTAGAGGCAGGGGGTTCATGGGGCTACACCTTC
few TRBJ2-5 TRBD1 TRBV18 CASSRNTGTGSLETQYF TGTGCCAGCTCACGTAATACCGGGACAGGGTCCCTGGAGACCCAGTACTTC
- TRBJ2-7 TRBD2 TRBV11-2 CASSLFQRGGGTYEQYF TGTGCCAGCAGCTTATTCCAGCGGGGGGGAGGGACCTACGAGCAGTACTTC
- TRBJ1-4 TRBD1 TRBV2 CASRMGTGEEKLEKLFF TGTGCCAGCAGGATGGGGACAGGGGAGGAGAAACTAGAAAAACTGTTTTTT
- TRBJ1-5 TRBD1 TRBV27 CASSFKPQGSYNQPQHF TGTGCCAGCAGTTTCAAACCACAGGGGAGTTACAATCAGCCCCAGCATTTT
- TRBJ1-2 TRBD1 TRBV7-8 CASSLARGSKGYTF TGTGCCAGCAGCTTAGCCAGGGGGTCGAAGGGCTACACCTTC
- TRBJ2-1 TRBD2 TRBV7-3 CASSLEALAVISYNEQFF TGTGCCAGCAGCTTAGAGGCGCTAGCGGTAATCTCATATAATGAGCAGTTCTTC
- TRBJ2-7 - TRBV11-2 CASSLVRGTIPYEQYF TGTGCCAGCAGCTTAGTGAGGGGCACTATTCCCTACGAGCAGTACTTC
few TRBJ2-7 TRBD1 TRBV29-1 CSVFGPGQGNYEQYF TGCAGCGTTTTCGGGCCCGGACAGGGAAACTACGAGCAGTACTTC
- TRBJ1-1 - TRBV28 CASSRGFTNTEAFF TGTGCCAGCAGTAGAGGATTTACGAACACTGAAGCTTTCTTT
once TRBJ1-1 - TRBV19 CASSPDLRPQNTEAFF TGTGCCAGTAGTCCTGATCTAAGGCCCCAGAACACTGAAGCTTTCTTT
- TRBJ2-1 - TRBV21-1 CASSDGTNEQFF TGTGCCAGCAGTGACGGGACGAATGAGCAGTTCTTC
- TRBJ1-2 - TRBV30 CAWAQQGSKGYTF TGTGCCTGGGCCCAGCAGGGATCCAAAGGCTACACCTTC
- TRBJ1-1 - TRBV18 CASYPGAGQFRLKGTEAFF TGTGCCAGCTACCCGGGGGCGGGGCAATTTAGGTTGAAGGGCACTGAAGCTTTCTTT
- TRBJ1-1 - TRBV2 CASSLGGNTEAFF TGTGCCAGCTCCTTAGGAGGGAACACTGAAGCTTTCTTT
few TRBJ1-2 TRBD1 TRBV30 CAWDPGTGFYGYTF TGTGCCTGGGATCCCGGGACAGGGTTCTATGGCTACACCTTC
- TRBJ1-6 - TRBV28 CASSPNSPLHF TGTGCCAGCAGCCCAAATTCACCCCTCCACTTT
- TRBJ1-5 - TRBV7-2 CASSLGVGNQPQHF TGTGCCAGCAGCTTAGGAGTCGGGAATCAGCCCCAGCATTTT
- TRBJ2-7 - TRBV19 CASSIQGRGSYEQYF TGTGCCAGTAGTATCCAAGGCAGGGGATCCTACGAGCAGTACTTC
- TRBJ2-7 - TRBV9 CASSVDRTSYEQYF TGTGCCAGCAGCGTAGATCGGACCTCCTACGAGCAGTACTTC
- TRBJ1-2 TRBD1 TRBV19 CASSLSRQGGNYGYTF TGTGCCAGTAGTCTCTCCCGACAGGGGGGAAACTATGGCTACACCTTC
- TRBJ2-1 - TRBV4-1 CASSQEGRGYNEQFF TGCGCCAGCAGCCAAGAGGGGCGGGGATACAATGAGCAGTTCTTC
- TRBJ2-3 TRBD2 TRBV7-9 CASSRGLAGMGDTQYF TGTGCCAGCAGCCGAGGACTAGCGGGAATGGGAGATACGCAGTATTTT
- TRBJ1-4 - TRBV28 CASESRTTNEKLFF TGTGCCAGCGAATCAAGGACAACTAATGAAAAACTGTTTTTT
- TRBJ2-5 - TRBV7-7 CASSFGGIQETQYF TGTGCCAGCAGCTTTGGGGGGATCCAAGAGACCCAGTACTTC